The clone carrying this T cell receptor (beta chain) showed up just once. Here immunoSEQ multiplex PCR was the method, and the copy in TCRdb shows in-frame clones only, minus some. Here the sample spans roughly 190,000 clones, 75% to 90% being singletons. The CDR3 length is 18 residues. CDR1 SGHTA and CDR2 FQGTGA come from the germline V gene. V was trimmed by 4 bases and J by 2 bases, leaving 23 bases between them. This record belongs to a study of blood T cell repertoires in COVID-19. About the study: Whether acute or convalescent, the COVID-19 samples came from the United States, Italy and Spain.

This TCR was recovered from a woman between 55 and 75 years old with acute or convalescent COVID-19. The V gene is TRBV7-3, the J gene TRBJ1-1; the D is unclear. Sequenced sample: peripheral blood. CDR3 loop: CASSSLGRIPSLNTEAFF. The CDR3 DNA reads TGTGCCAGCAGCTCCCTCGGGAGGATTCCGTCGCTTAACACTGAAGCTTTCTTT.